The 8 T cell receptor beta chains below come from one sample, sequenced in a study of cytomegalovirus exposure and HLA in healthy donors. The study ran its PCR with 60 Vbeta and 13 Jbeta primers. TCRdb keeps only in-frame clones here, not all; method: immunoSEQ multiplex PCR. The table has 120,000 or so clones, around 86% seen once. The sequenced sample consisted of PBMCs. These receptors originate from a middle-aged woman in good health and CMV-seronegative.

This rearrangement joins TRBV19 to TRBJ2-7, with 8 bases identical to TRBD1. CDR1 and CDR2 from the germline V gene are LNHDA and SQIVND (reference sequence). The CDR3 has 13 residues. With V trimmed by 5 bases and J by 6 bases, 6 bases remained unmatched. As DNA, the CDR3 is TGTGCCAGTAGTCGGGCAGGGGGCGCCGAGCAGTACTTC. As protein: CASSRAGGAEQYF.

The chain joins TRBV7-6 to TRBJ2-3; weak D call: TRBD1 (6 bases). The length of the CDR3 is 15 residues. With 4 bases removed from V and 1 base from J, the gap between germline ends came to 12 bases. Germline CDR1 is SGHVS and CDR2 is FNYEAQ. CDR3 DNA: TGTGCCAGCAGCTACCGCCGGACAGGCACAGATACGCAGTATTTT. It specifies CASSYRRTGTDTQYF.

J is TRBJ2-7 and V is TRBV27, with 13 bases identical to TRBD2. The length of the CDR3 is 14 residues. V lost 6 bases to trimming and J lost 3 bases; unmatched junction nucleotides: 2. Per germline, CDR1 MNHEY and CDR2 SMNVEV (reference sequence). The CDR3 DNA reads as TGTGCCAGCAGGAGGACTAGCGGGAGCTACGAGCAGTACTTC. Protein product: CASRRTSGSYEQYF.

The chain uses TRBV5-1 and TRBJ2-3; D is undetermined. This CDR3 comprises 14 residues. Per the germline V gene, CDR1 is SGHRS and CDR2 is YFSETQ. Trimming removed 0 bases at V and 2 bases at J, with 7 bases between. CDR3 residues: CASSLGLITDTQYF. Written as DNA, the CDR3 is TGCGCCAGCAGCTTGGGACTGATCACAGATACGCAGTATTTT.

The chain uses TRBV14 and TRBJ1-2; 10 positions match TRBD1. In germline, CDR1 is SGHDN, CDR2 FVKESK. V shed 6 bases and J 8 bases; nucleotides not matched to a gene: 21. This CDR3 has 18 residues. CDR3 sequence reads: CASRDPGTGVRSGGGYTF. The CDR3 nucleotides read TGTGCCAGCAGGGATCCCGGGACAGGGGTTCGTAGTGGGGGCGGCTACACCTTC.

The J gene is TRBJ1-4, the V gene TRBV4-2; 8 bases align to TRBD1. The CDR3 length is 15 residues. V shed 2 bases and J 8 bases; nucleotides not matched to a gene: 7. From germline, CDR1 is LGHNA and CDR2 YNFKEQ. CDR3: CASSQSTGQDEKLFF. Written as DNA, the CDR3 is TGTGCCAGCAGCCAATCTACGGGACAGGACGAAAAACTGTTTTTT.

V is TRBV7-3 and J is TRBJ2-1, with D perhaps matching TRBD2 (5 bases). Germline V gives CDR1 SGHTA, CDR2 FQGTGA. The CDR3 consists of 16 residues. Trimming left V 2 bases short and J 4 bases short, with 15 bases between. CDR3 nucleotides: TGTGCCAGCAGCTTACTTACGGGATCGGGGTACAATGAGCAGTTCTTC. Its translation is CASSLLTGSGYNEQFF. Full variable domain (missing parts from reference TRBV7-3 and TRBJ2-1): GAGVSQTPSNKVTEKGKYVELRCDPISGHTALYWYRQSLGQGPEFLIYFQGTGAADDSGLPNDRFFAVRPEGSVSTLKIQRTERGDSAVYLCASSLLTGSGYNEQFFGPGTRLTVL.

This sequence joins TRBV7-2 and TRBJ2-4, with 11 bases lining up with TRBD2. V lost 5 bases to trimming and J lost 6 bases; unmatched junction nucleotides: 3. In germline, CDR1 is SGHTA, CDR2 FQGNSA. The length of the CDR3 is 14 residues. The DNA for the CDR3 is TGTGCCAGCAGCCTCCTAGCGGGAGGAAACATTCAGTACTTC. Encoded protein: CASSLLAGGNIQYF.